What follows describes a single T cell receptor (beta chain). The record originates from a study of blood T cell repertoires in COVID-19. Study overall: Samples came from the United States, Italy and Spain, spanning acute and convalescent COVID-19. Sample material is recorded as cDNA or gDNA derived from T cells, B-cell-depleted T cells, or PBMCs.

The data were produced by immunoSEQ multiplex PCR, yet TCRdb's version contains in-frame clones alone and is incomplete. Of 130,000 or so clones listed, 70% to 90% are singletons. The CDR3 is made up of 12 amino acids. Trimming stripped 3 bases from V and 5 bases from J, with 7 bases between. J is TRBJ1-2 and V is TRBV12-3 or TRBV12-4; D is uncertain. Input material: peripheral blood. This receptor was identified in a woman in her fifties or sixties with acute or convalescent COVID-19. CDR3 loop: CASSFGEYGYTF. CDR3 nucleotide sequence: TGTGCCAGCAGTTTCGGAGAATATGGCTACACCTTC.